This TCR beta chain was identified in a study of blood T cells in healthy people across ages. The table lists this clonotype with a few counts. The use of a sample-barcoded 5' primer and a J-beta primer mix characterized a second PCR of about 6 to 12 cycles. TCRdb passed the 5' RACE reads through MiXCR, listing each CDR3 protein once. The sample yields 1.5 million to 2 million distinct CDR3 sequences, 28% seen once. The CDR3 covers 13 residues. Germline V CDR1 and CDR2: SGHRS, YFSETQ. V lost 4 bases to trimming and J lost 7 bases; unmatched junction nucleotides: 6. Sequenced sample: blood. V gene TRBV5-1 combines with J gene TRBJ1-2; 8 bases fit TRBD1. The TCR was taken from a woman in her 30s in good health. CDR3 amino acids: CASSGGQGAGYTF. CDR3 coding DNA: TGCGCCAGCAGCGGAGGACAGGGAGCTGGCTACACCTTC.